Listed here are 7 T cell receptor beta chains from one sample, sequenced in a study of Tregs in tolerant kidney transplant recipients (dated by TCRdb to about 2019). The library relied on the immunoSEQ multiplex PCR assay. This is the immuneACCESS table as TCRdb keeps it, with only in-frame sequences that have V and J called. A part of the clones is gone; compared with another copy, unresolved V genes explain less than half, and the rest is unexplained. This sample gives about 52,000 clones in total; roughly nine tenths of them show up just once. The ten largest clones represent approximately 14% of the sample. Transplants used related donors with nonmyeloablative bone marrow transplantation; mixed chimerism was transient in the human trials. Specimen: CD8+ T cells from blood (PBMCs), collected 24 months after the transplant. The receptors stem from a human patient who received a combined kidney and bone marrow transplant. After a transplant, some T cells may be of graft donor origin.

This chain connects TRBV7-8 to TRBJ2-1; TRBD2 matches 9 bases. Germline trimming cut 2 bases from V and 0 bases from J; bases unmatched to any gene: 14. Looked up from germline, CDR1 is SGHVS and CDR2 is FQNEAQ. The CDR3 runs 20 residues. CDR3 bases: TGTGCCAGCAGCTTACGGGCTAGCGGGACTGAGGTGAGCTCCTACAATGAGCAGTTCTTC. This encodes CASSLRASGTEVSSYNEQFF.

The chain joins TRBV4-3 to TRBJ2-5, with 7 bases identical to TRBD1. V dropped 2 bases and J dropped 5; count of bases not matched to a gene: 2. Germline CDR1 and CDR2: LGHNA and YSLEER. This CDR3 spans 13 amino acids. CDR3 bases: TGCGCCAGCAGCCAAACAGGGGATGAGACCCAGTACTTC. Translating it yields CASSQTGDETQYF.

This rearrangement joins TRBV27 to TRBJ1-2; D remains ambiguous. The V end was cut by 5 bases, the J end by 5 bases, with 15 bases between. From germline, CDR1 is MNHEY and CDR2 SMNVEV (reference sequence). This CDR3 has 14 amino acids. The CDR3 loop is CASSPLEPSYGYTF. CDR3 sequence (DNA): TGTGCCAGCAGTCCCCTTGAGCCCTCTTATGGCTACACCTTC.

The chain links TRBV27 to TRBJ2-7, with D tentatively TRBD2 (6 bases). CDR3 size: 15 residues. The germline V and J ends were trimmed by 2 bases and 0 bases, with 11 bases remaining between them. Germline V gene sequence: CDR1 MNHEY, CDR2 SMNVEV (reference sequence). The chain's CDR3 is CASSLASSVSYEQYF. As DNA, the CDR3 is TGTGCCAGCAGTTTAGCTTCTAGCGTCTCCTACGAGCAGTACTTC.

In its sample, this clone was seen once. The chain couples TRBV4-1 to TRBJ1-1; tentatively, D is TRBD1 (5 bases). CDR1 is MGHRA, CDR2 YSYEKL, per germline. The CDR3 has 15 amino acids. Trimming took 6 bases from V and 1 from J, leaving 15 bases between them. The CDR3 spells CASRERQNKNTEAFF. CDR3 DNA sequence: TGCGCCAGCAGGGAGAGACAGAACAAGAACACTGAAGCTTTCTTT.

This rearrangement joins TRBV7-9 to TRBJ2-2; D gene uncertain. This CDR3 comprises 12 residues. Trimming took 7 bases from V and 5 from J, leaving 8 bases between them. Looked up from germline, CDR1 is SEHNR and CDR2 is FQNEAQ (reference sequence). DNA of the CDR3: TGTGCCAGCACAGACATAACCGGGGAGCTGTTTTTT. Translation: CASTDITGELFF.

CDR3 protein: CSVETGVGYTF. CDR3 in DNA: TGCAGCGTTGAAACCGGGGTTGGCTACACCTTC. The rearrangement joins TRBV29-1 to TRBJ1-2, with D hard to call. The V and J ends lost 2 bases and 7 bases respectively, with 8 bases between them. There are 11 residues in the CDR3. Germline loops: CDR1 SQVTM, CDR2 ANQGSEA.